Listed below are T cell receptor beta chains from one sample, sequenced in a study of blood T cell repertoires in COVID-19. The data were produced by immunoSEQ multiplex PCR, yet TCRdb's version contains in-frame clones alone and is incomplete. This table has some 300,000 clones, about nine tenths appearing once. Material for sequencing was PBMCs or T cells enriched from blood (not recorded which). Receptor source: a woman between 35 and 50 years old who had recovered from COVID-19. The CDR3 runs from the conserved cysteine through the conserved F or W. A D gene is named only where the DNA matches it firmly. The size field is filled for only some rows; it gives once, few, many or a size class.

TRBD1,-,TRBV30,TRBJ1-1,TGTGCCTGGAGTGTATTAGGGACAGAAGATATGAACACTGAAGCTTTCTTT,CAWSVLGTEDMNTEAFF
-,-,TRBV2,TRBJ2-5,TGTGCCAGCAGCTTCGGGGAGACCCAGTACTTC,CASSFGETQYF
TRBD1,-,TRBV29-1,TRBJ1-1,TGCAGCGTTTACCGGGACAGGGGGACTGAAGCTTTCTTT,CSVYRDRGTEAFF
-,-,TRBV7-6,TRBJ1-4,TGTGCCAGCAGGTTAAGCCAGGATAATGAAAAACTGTTTTTT,CASRLSQDNEKLFF
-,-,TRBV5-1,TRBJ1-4,TGCGCCAGCAGCTTGGATGGAGCAACTAATGAAAAACTGTTTTTT,CASSLDGATNEKLFF
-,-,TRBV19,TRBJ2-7,TGTGCCAGTAGTATCACCTATGCCGCCTACGAGCAGTACTTC,CASSITYAAYEQYF
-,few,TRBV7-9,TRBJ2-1,TGTGCCAGCAGCTTAGCGGGGAGTGAGCAGTTCTTC,CASSLAGSEQFF
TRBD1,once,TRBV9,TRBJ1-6,TGTGCCAGCAGCGAGGGGACAGGGAGGCGATCACCCCTCCACTTT,CASSEGTGRRSPLHF
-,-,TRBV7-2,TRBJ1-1,TGTGCCAGCAGCTTAGTGTCGGGCACTGAAGCTTTCTTT,CASSLVSGTEAFF
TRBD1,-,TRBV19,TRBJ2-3,TGTGCCAGTAGACACACAGGGGGGAGCACAGATACGCAGTATTTT,CASRHTGGSTDTQYF
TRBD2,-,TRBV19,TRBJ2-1,TGTGCCAGTAATCGGGTAGCGGGAGATGAGCAGTTCTTC,CASNRVAGDEQFF
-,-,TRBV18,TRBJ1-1,TGTGCCAGCTCACCACTTACAGGGTTGGAAACTGAAGCTTTCTTT,CASSPLTGLETEAFF
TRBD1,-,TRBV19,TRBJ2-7,TGTGCCAGTAGTATCGGCAGGGGGTTTGGAGAGCAGTACTTC,CASSIGRGFGEQYF
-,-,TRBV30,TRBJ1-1,TGTGCCTGGATGGGCGTCACTGAAGCTTTCTTT,CAWMGVTEAFF
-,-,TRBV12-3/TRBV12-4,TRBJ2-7,TGTGCCAGCAGTACTGTGAGCTCCTACGAGCAGTACTTC,CASSTVSSYEQYF
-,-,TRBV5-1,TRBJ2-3,TGCGCCAGCAGCTTGGCCCGGGGTTTCACAGATACGCAGTATTTT,CASSLARGFTDTQYF
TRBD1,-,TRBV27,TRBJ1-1,TGTGCCAGCAGTCTCAGGACAGGGGCTCACACTGAAGCTTTCTTT,CASSLRTGAHTEAFF
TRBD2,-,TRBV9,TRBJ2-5,TGTGCCAGCAGCGCCACAGGGTCCCTAGCGGGAGGGCCGGAGACCCAGTACTTC,CASSATGSLAGGPETQYF
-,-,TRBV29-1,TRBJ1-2,TGCAGCGTTGACAGGTCCAACTGGGGCTACACCTTC,CSVDRSNWGYTF
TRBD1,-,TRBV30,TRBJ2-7,TGTGCCTGGAGGGGTCCCAGACAGGGGATTGACGAGCAGTACTTC,CAWRGPRQGIDEQYF
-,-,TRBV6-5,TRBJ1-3,TGTGCCAGCAGAGGCGAGGTCCTCTCTGGAAACACCATATATTTT,CASRGEVLSGNTIYF
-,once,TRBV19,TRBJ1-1,TGTGCCAGTAGTATAGTTAGGGGCGGCGGACAAATGAACACTGAAGCTTTCTTT,CASSIVRGGGQMNTEAFF
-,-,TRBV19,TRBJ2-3,TGTGCCAGTAGTATGCAGCCGGGGGGCGAGGATACGCAGTATTTT,CASSMQPGGEDTQYF
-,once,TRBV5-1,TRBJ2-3,TGCGCCAGCAGCGATCAGGGCGTGTGGGATACGCAGTATTTT,CASSDQGVWDTQYF
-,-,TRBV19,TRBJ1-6,TGTGCCAGTAGGGCGGATAATAATTCACCCCTCCACTTT,CASRADNNSPLHF
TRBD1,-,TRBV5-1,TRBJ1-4,TGCGCCAGCAGCCCTACGCCCGGGACAGTTAATGAAAAACTGTTTTTT,CASSPTPGTVNEKLFF
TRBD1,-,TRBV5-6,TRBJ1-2,TGTGCCAGCAGGAGGGTGGGACAGGGGCCGTCTGGCTACACCTTC,CASRRVGQGPSGYTF
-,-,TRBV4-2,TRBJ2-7,TGTGCCAGCAGCCCCCGACTGGAGACTCGCCATCCGCATTCCTTC,CASSPRLETRHPHSF
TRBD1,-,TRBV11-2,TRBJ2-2,TGTGCCAGCAGCTACCAGGGGGCCAACACCGGGGAGCTGTTTTTT,CASSYQGANTGELFF
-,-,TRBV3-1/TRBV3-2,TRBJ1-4,TGTGCCAGCAGCCCTCCCGGGGGGAATGAAAAACTGTTTTTT,CASSPPGGNEKLFF
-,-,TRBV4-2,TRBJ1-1,TGTGCCAGCAGCCAAGTGGGGACCGGGACAATCGCTTTCTTT,CASSQVGTGTIAFF
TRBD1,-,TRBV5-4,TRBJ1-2,TGTGCCAGCAGCTTGGCGGGACAGGGCGGCTACACCTTC,CASSLAGQGGYTF
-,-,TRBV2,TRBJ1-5,TGTGCCAGCAGACAGTCTCAGAATCAGCCCCAGCATTTT,CASRQSQNQPQHF
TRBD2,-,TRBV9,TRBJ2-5,TGTGCCAGCAGCCCAACCCCAGGACTAGCGGGGCAAGAGACCCAGTACTTC,CASSPTPGLAGQETQYF
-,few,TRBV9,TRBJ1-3,TGTGCCAGCAGCGTCGGAGCTACATCTGGAAACACCATATATTTT,CASSVGATSGNTIYF
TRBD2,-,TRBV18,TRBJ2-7,TGTGCCAGCTCACCTAGCGGGGGCCCGGGGGAGCAGTACTTC,CASSPSGGPGEQYF
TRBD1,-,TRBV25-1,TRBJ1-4,TGTGCCAGCAGTGAAAGAGGGGGCTCGGAAAAACTGTTTTTT,CASSERGGSEKLFF
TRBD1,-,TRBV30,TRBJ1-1,TGTGCCTGGAGTTCCGGGACAGGGCGAACTGAAGCTTTCTTT,CAWSSGTGRTEAFF
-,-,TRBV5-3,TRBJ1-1,TGTGCCAGAAGCTTGAGGCAATTATTCGGGGGGCCAGTTAGGAACACTGAAGCTTTCTTT,CARSLRQLFGGPVRNTEAFF
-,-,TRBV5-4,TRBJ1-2,TGTGCCAGCAGCCCAATCATTGCGACAGAGGGCTACACCTTC,CASSPIIATEGYTF
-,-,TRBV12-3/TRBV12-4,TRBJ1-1,TGTGCCAGCAGTACAGGAGAGAACACTGAAGCTTTCTTT,CASSTGENTEAFF
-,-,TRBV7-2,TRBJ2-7,TGTGCCAGCAGCTTAACCGGGGTCCTAGGGGAGCAGTACTTC,CASSLTGVLGEQYF
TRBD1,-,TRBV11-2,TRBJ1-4,TGTGCCAGCAGCTCAGACAGGGGCAGTTTTAGTGATGAAAAACTGTTTTTT,CASSSDRGSFSDEKLFF
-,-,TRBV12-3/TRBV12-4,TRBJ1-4,TGTGCCAGCAAGCAGGGTACTAATGAAAAACTGTTTTTT,CASKQGTNEKLFF
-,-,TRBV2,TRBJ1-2,TGTGCCAGCAGGGAACAGGTGTCTTTTGACTATGGCTACACCTTC,CASREQVSFDYGYTF
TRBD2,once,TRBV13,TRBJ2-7,TGTGCCAGCAGCTTATGGACTAGCGGGAACGAGCAGTACTTC,CASSLWTSGNEQYF
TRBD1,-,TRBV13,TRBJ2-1,TGTGCCAGCAGCCCCAAGACAGGGGGCGCCGATTACAATGAGCAGTTCTTC,CASSPKTGGADYNEQFF
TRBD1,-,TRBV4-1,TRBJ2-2,TGCGCCAGCAGCCTCCTACCCGGGACAGGGGGCCTGGGGGAGCTGTTTTTT,CASSLLPGTGGLGELFF
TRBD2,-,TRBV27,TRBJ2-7,TGTGCCAGCAGGCTACTCGGGACTAGCGGGGGCTCCTACGAGCAGTACTTC,CASRLLGTSGGSYEQYF
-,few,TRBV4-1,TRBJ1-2,TGCGCCAGCAGCCAAGGGGGCCAGGGTCGGAACTATGGCTACACCTTC,CASSQGGQGRNYGYTF
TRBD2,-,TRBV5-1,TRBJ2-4,TGCGCCAGCAGCTTGTTTATTAGCGGGAGATCTGGGTCCAAAAACATTCAGTACTTC,CASSLFISGRSGSKNIQYF
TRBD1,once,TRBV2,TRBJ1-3,TGTGCCAGCGCGCAGGGGGCTTTACTCGGAAACACCATATATTTT,CASAQGALLGNTIYF
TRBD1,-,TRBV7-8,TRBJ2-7,TGTGCCAGCAGCTTAGGGACAGGGGGCCTCAACGAGCAGTACTTC,CASSLGTGGLNEQYF
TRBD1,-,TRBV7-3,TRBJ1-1,TGTGCCAGCAGCTCCCAGGGGGCACGGAACACTGAAGCTTTCTTT,CASSSQGARNTEAFF
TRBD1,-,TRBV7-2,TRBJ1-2,TGTGCCAGCAGCAAAAATCCGGGACAGGGTACTGGCTACACCTTC,CASSKNPGQGTGYTF
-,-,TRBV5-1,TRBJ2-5,TGCGCCAGCAGCCCGGAGGTCATCCGGGAGACCCAGTACTTC,CASSPEVIRETQYF
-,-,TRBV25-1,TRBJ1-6,TGTGCCAGCAGTGGACAGCCCTTCTCACCCCTCCACTTT,CASSGQPFSPLHF
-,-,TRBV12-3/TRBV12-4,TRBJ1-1,TGTGCCAGCCGTCGAGATGGTGAAGCTTTCTTT,CASRRDGEAFF
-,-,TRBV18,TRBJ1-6,TGTGCCAGCTCACCACTGTTCCTGAGCTCCTATAATTCACCCCTCCACTTT,CASSPLFLSSYNSPLHF
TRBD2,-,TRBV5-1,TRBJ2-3,TGCGCCAGCAGCTTGCGGGCTAGCGGTCCCTCCGGAGATACGCAGTATTTT,CASSLRASGPSGDTQYF